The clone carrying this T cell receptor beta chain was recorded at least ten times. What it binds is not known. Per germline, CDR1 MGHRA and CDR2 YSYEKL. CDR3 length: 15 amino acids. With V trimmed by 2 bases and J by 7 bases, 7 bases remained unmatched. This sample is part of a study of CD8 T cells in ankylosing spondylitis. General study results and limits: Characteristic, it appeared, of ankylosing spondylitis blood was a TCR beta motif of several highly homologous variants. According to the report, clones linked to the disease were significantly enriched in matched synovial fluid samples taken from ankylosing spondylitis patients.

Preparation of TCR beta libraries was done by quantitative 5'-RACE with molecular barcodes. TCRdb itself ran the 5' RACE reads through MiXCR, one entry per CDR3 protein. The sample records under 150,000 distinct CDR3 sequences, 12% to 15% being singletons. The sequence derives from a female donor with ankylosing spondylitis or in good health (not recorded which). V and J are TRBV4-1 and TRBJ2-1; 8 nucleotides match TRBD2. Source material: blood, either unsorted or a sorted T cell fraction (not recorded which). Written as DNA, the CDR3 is TGCGCCAGCAGCCAAAAGGGACTAGGTGGGAATGAGCAGTTCTTC. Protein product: CASSQKGLGGNEQFF.